This T cell receptor beta chain stems from a study of cytomegalovirus exposure and HLA in healthy donors. General observations from the study: Many donors carried some public TCRs, although rarity characterized most TCR sequences. The study put under 200 TCR beta chains on its list as cytomegalovirus-associated.

With regard to this clone: Antigen specificity is unknown.

The PCR ran on 60 Vbeta and 13 Jbeta primers. Sequencing used immunoSEQ multiplex PCR; TCRdb keeps in-frame clones, though not all of them. Of 150,000 to 200,000 clones in the sample, 65% to 85% are singletons; the top ten hold 6%. The sequence was obtained from a woman in her twenties or thirties in good health and CMV-seropositive. Sequenced input: PBMCs.

CDR3 bases: TGTGCCAGCAAGGCAGGGCTCTCCTACGAGCAGTACTTC. It yields the protein CASKAGLSYEQYF. The chain links TRBV2 to TRBJ2-5, with a weak D call TRBD1 (5 bases). The DNA matches TRBJ2-7 better at its end, which makes the J call doubtful. The CDR3 runs to 13 residues. CDR1 and CDR2 from the germline V gene are SNHLY and FYNNEI.